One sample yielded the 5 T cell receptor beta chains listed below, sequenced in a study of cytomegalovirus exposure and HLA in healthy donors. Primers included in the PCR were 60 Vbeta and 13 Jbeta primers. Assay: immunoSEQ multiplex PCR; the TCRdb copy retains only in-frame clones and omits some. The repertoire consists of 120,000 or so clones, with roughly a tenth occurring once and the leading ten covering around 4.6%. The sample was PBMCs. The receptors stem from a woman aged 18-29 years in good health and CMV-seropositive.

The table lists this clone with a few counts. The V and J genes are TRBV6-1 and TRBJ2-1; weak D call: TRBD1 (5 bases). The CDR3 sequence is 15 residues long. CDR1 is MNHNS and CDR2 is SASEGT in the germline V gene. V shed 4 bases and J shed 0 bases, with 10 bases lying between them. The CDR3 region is CASSVDSLSYNEQFF. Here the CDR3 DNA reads TGTGCCAGCAGTGTCGACAGCCTCTCCTACAATGAGCAGTTCTTC.

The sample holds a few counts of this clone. This CDR3 reads CASSLIGTNEKLFF. CDR3 sequence (DNA): TGTGCCAGCAGCTTGATCGGGACTAATGAAAAACTGTTTTTT. This sequence joins TRBV5-6 and TRBJ1-4; D is undetermined. V lost 1 base and J 2 bases, leaving 6 bases between the germline ends. The CDR3 is made up of 14 amino acids. Germline assignment: CDR1 SGHDT and CDR2 YYEEEE.

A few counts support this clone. The CDR3 DNA is TGTGCCAGCAGCGTTTTGGAGGGGTCGCACCGTGGCTACACCTTC. Translated: CASSVLEGSHRGYTF. V gene TRBV5-6 combines with J gene TRBJ1-2; tentative D call: TRBD1 (5 bases). This CDR3 contains 15 residues. Germline V CDR1 and CDR2: SGHDT, YYEEEE. V was cut by 4 bases and J by 7 bases, with 20 bases left in between. The variable domain in full, with the rest retrieved from reference TRBV5-6 and TRBJ1-2, is DAGVTQSPTHLIKTRGQQVTLRCSPKSGHDTVSWYQQALGQGPQFIFQYYEEEERQRGNFPDRFSGHQFPNYSSELNVNALLLGDSALYLCASSVLEGSHRGYTFGSGTRLTVV.

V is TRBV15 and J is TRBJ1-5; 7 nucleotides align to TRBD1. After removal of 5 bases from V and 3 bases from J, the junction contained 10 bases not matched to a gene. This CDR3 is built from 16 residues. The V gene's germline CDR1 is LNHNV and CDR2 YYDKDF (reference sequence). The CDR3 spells CATSADRDPLNQPQHF. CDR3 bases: TGTGCCACCAGCGCCGACAGGGACCCCCTCAATCAGCCCCAGCATTTT. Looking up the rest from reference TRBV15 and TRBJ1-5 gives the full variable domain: DAMVIQNPRYQVTQFGKPVTLSCSQTLNHNVMYWYQQKSSQAPKLLFHYYDKDFNNEADTPDNFQSRRPNTSFCFLDIRSPGLGDTAMYLCATSADRDPLNQPQHFGDGTRLSIL.

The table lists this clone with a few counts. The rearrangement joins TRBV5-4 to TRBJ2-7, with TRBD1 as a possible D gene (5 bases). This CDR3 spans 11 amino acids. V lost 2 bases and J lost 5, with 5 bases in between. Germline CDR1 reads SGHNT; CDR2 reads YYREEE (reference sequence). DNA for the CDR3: TGTGCCAGCAGCTTCAGGGACGAGCAGTACTTC. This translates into CASSFRDEQYF.